These 19 T cell receptor beta chains were sequenced from one sample in a study of response to subunit inactivated influenza vaccine. From the RT-PCR reads, TCRdb called clonotypes with MiXCR, one entry per CDR3 protein. Among just over 300,000 distinct CDR3 sequences listed, approximately 23% were seen once. Specimen: PBMCs from blood, collected 21 months after vaccination. The receptors were gathered from a man aged 50 to 69 who received an inactivated influenza vaccine.

This chain connects TRBV10-3 to TRBJ1-5; weak D call: TRBD1 (5 bases). CDR1 ENHRY and CDR2 SYGVKD come from the germline V gene. Trimming took off 10 bases at V and 0 bases at J, with 13 bases between the two ends. The CDR3 is made up of 14 amino acids. CDR3 sequence: CATAGVNSNQPQHF. CDR3 in DNA: TGTGCCACAGCGGGGGTTAATAGCAATCAGCCCCAGCATTTT.

This clonotype was seen only a few times. The gene calls are TRBV5-1 and TRBJ2-3; maybe TRBD2 (6 bases). V was pared by 2 bases and J by 1 base, with 11 bases between. The germline CDR1 and CDR2 sequences are SGHRS and YFSETQ. The length of the CDR3 is 15 residues. The CDR3 here is CASSFGVAGTDTQYF. In DNA, the CDR3 is TGCGCCAGCAGCTTCGGAGTAGCGGGCACAGATACGCAGTATTTT.

This clonotype was found a few times. The chain uses TRBV20-1 and TRBJ1-2; a weak D match, TRBD1 (6 bases). The CDR3 extends over 13 amino acids. Germline V gives CDR1 DFQATT, CDR2 SNEGSKA (reference sequence). In nucleotides, the CDR3 is TGCAGCTCGGTGGACGGGGGCAACTATGGCTACACCTTC. Encoded protein: CSSVDGGNYGYTF.

CDR3 in DNA: TGTGCCAGCAGCTTTCTAGCGGGAGGAGGAGATACGCAGTATTTT. Translation: CASSFLAGGGDTQYF. The V and J genes are TRBV7-9 and TRBJ2-3; 11 bases align to TRBD2. With 3 bases clipped from V and 5 bases from J, the junction kept 4 bases outside the gene matches. Germline CDR1 is SEHNR and CDR2 is FQNEAQ (reference sequence). The CDR3 spans 15 residues.

This chain connects TRBV7-9 to TRBJ1-2, with D uncertain. V shed 6 bases and J shed 6 bases, with 11 bases lying between them. In germline, CDR1 is SEHNR, CDR2 FQNEAQ (reference sequence). The CDR3 is made up of 12 amino acids. This CDR3 reads CASSYKEDGYTF. CDR3 DNA: TGTGCCAGCAGTTACAAGGAGGATGGCTACACCTTC.

CDR3 in DNA: TGCAGTGCTAGAGTTACAGGCTATGGCTACACCTTC. The encoded protein is CSARVTGYGYTF. The chain is built from TRBV20-1 and TRBJ1-2, with D perhaps TRBD1 (5 bases). The CDR3 consists of 12 residues. The germline V gene encodes CDR1 DFQATT and CDR2 SNEGSKA (reference sequence). Trimming left V 1 base short and J 4 bases short, with 7 bases between.

The chain has TRBV4-2 and TRBJ1-5; D is unclear. Trimming shortened V by 6 bases and J by 7 bases, and 13 bases separated the two germline ends. The CDR3 spans 13 residues. The V gene's germline CDR1 is LGHNA and CDR2 YNFKEQ. CDR3 in amino acids: CASSPATAQPQHF. The CDR3 nucleotides read TGTGCCAGCAGTCCCGCTACGGCCCAGCCCCAGCATTTT.

This clonotype was seen many times. J is TRBJ1-4 and V is TRBV5-6; possibly TRBD1 for D (5 bases). The CDR3 loop spans 13 amino acids. CDR1 and CDR2 (germline): SGHDT, YYEEEE. Deletions cut 1 base from V and 8 bases from J, with 9 bases between. The CDR3 protein is CASSLPTGEKLFF. CDR3 nucleotides: TGTGCCAGCAGCTTGCCTACAGGAGAAAAACTGTTTTTT.

A remark on this clonotype: A single base separates this from a much larger clone, so it may be a read error. The chain links TRBV6-2 or TRBV6-3 to TRBJ1-2; 8 nucleotides align to TRBD1. Per germline, CDR1 MNHEY and CDR2 SVGEGT. The ends lost 2 bases at V and 2 bases at J; junction bases unmatched: 4. CDR3 length equals 15 residues. CDR3 sequence: CASSYIRQGNYGYTF. The CDR3 region has the DNA TGTGCCAGCAGTTACATTCGACAGGGGAACTATGGCTACACCTTC.

In this sample, this clonotype turned up a few times. At one of its ends the junction is not consistent with the germline gene, which may arise from a read error. This chain connects TRBV6-5 to TRBJ1-1; D might be TRBD1 (5 bases). From germline, CDR1 is MNHEY and CDR2 SVGAGI. The CDR3 sequence is 13 residues long. The CDR3 region is CVSSSQGNTEAFF. The CDR3 region has the DNA TGTGTCAGCAGTTCTCAGGGGAACACTGAAGCTTTCTTT.

This clonotype has only a few counts. The V and J genes are TRBV7-2 and TRBJ2-5; the D gene is possibly TRBD2 (6 bases). The ends were cut back, 2 bases at V and 2 bases at J, with 15 bases in the middle. The CDR3 sequence is 16 residues long. Germline CDR1 is SGHTA and CDR2 is FQGNSA. The CDR3 region has the DNA TGTGCCAGCAGCTTATATGGCGGGATTACTCAAGAGACCCAGTACTTC. This codes for CASSLYGGITQETQYF.

This clonotype was counted only a few times. The rearrangement joins TRBV5-5 to TRBJ1-5; perhaps TRBD1 as D (5 bases). Germline V CDR1 and CDR2: SGHKS, YYEKEE (reference sequence). This CDR3 comprises 15 residues. V was clipped by 4 bases and J by 0 bases, with 11 bases between them. This CDR3 reads CASSRQGDSNQPQHF. CDR3 nucleotide sequence: TGTGCCAGCAGCCGACAAGGGGATAGCAATCAGCCCCAGCATTTT.

This clonotype was counted between two and nine times. This chain links TRBV5-4 with TRBJ2-1, with D possibly matching TRBD2 (7 bases). Trimming left V 0 bases short and J 9 bases short, with 34 bases between. CDR1 and CDR2 from the germline V gene are SGHNT and YYREEE (reference sequence). This CDR3 has 21 residues. CDR3 nucleotides: TGTGCCAGCAGCTTGGAGTTGGTAGGACTAGTAATCGTCGGCGGAGGGGGTGAGCAGTTCTTC. Translating gives CASSLELVGLVIVGGGGEQFF. Based on the CDR3 plus reference TRBV5-4 and TRBJ2-1, the full variable domain is ETGVTQSPTHLIKTRGQQVTLRCSSQSGHNTVSWYQQALGQGPQFIFQYYREEENGRGNFPPRFSGLQFPNYSSELNVNALELDDSALYLCASSLELVGLVIVGGGGEQFFGPGTRLTVL.

This sequence joins TRBV4-1 and TRBJ1-5; D is ambiguous. The CDR3 consists of 16 residues. Looked up from germline, CDR1 is MGHRA and CDR2 is YSYEKL. The germline V and J ends were trimmed by 2 bases and 6 bases, with 17 bases remaining between them. The CDR3 region has the DNA TGCGCCAGCAGCCAAACCGGGCCCGGCTGGGGTCAGCCCCAGCATTTT. Residues: CASSQTGPGWGQPQHF.

This clonotype was observed a handful of times. This rearrangement joins TRBV3-1 to TRBJ1-1; D is unresolved. The length of the CDR3 is 13 residues. CDR1 and CDR2 (germline): LGHDT, YNNKEL (reference sequence). V lost 0 bases and J 4 bases, leaving 6 bases between the germline ends. The CDR3 region is CASSQDLVTEAFF. In DNA form, the CDR3 reads TGTGCCAGCAGCCAAGATCTTGTCACTGAAGCTTTCTTT.

The V and J genes are TRBV27 and TRBJ1-1; D ambiguous. The V end lost 2 bases, the J end lost 1 base, and 14 bases lay between the germline ends. The CDR3 length is 16 residues. Germline V gives CDR1 MNHEY, CDR2 SMNVEV (reference sequence). The CDR3 region is CASSLIWAIPNTEAFF. CDR3 DNA sequence: TGTGCCAGCAGTTTAATTTGGGCTATCCCGAACACTGAAGCTTTCTTT.

The chain joins TRBV28 to TRBJ2-3, with D possibly TRBD1 on 7 matching bases. V was trimmed by 6 bases and J by 2 bases, leaving 18 bases between them. Looked up from germline, CDR1 is MDHEN and CDR2 is SYDVKM. This CDR3 has 16 residues. CDR3 sequence (DNA): TGTGCCAGCAGCGCCCAGGGGGGCCTTCACACAGATACGCAGTATTTT. Its protein is CASSAQGGLHTDTQYF.

This clonotype occurred once. The chain combines TRBV28 with TRBJ2-5, with TRBD2 identical over 11 bases. Germline CDR1 MDHEN, CDR2 SYDVKM. This CDR3 is 17 amino acids long. Losses at the gene ends were 3 bases for V and 2 bases for J; bases not matched to a gene: 8. This CDR3 reads CASSLELAGAVQETQYF. Written as DNA, the CDR3 is TGTGCCAGCAGTTTGGAACTAGCGGGGGCCGTACAAGAGACCCAGTACTTC.

This clonotype has just a few counts. The chain is built from TRBV7-8 and TRBJ2-1; no clear D. The CDR3 contains 16 residues. Germline assignment: CDR1 SGHVS and CDR2 FQNEAQ. The V end lost 3 bases, the J end lost 0 bases, and 12 bases lay between the germline ends. CDR3 DNA sequence: TGTGCCAGCAGCTTCCTAACAGAGAGCTCCTACAATGAGCAGTTCTTC. Its protein is CASSFLTESSYNEQFF. Together with reference TRBV7-8 and TRBJ2-1, the CDR3 gives the full variable domain: GAGVSQSPRYKVAKRGQDVALRCDPISGHVSLFWYQQALGQGPEFLTYFQNEAQLDKSGLPSDRFFAERPEGSVSTLKIQRTQQEDSAVYLCASSFLTESSYNEQFFGPGTRLTVL.